This passage covers 9 T cell receptor beta chains from one sample sequenced in a study of T-cell reconstitution after alpha-beta-depleted transplantation in children. Molecular barcoding with unique molecular identifiers was used for the TCRbeta library. TCRdb re-called the PCR reads with MiXCR, one entry per CDR3 protein. Among about a million distinct CDR3 sequences listed, about 30% were seen once. Specimen: PBMCs, mostly from graft donor cells, collected 360 days after TCRalphabeta/CD19-depleted stem cell transplant. All receptors derive from a boy under two years old who had a stem cell transplant for SCID, so the T cells may come from the graft donor.

V gene TRBV7-3 combines with J gene TRBJ2-5, with 10 bases matching TRBD1. CDR3 length equals 14 residues. V lost 7 bases to trimming and J lost 5 bases; unmatched junction nucleotides: 7. CDR1 SGHTA and CDR2 FQGTGA come from the germline V gene. The CDR3 region is CASNSGTGVETQYF. The CDR3 DNA sequence: TGTGCCAGCAACTCCGGGACAGGGGTCGAGACCCAGTACTTC.

This clonotype was recorded a few times. This rearrangement joins TRBV6-5 to TRBJ1-1, with D possibly matching TRBD1 (5 bases). Looked up from germline, CDR1 is MNHEY and CDR2 is SVGAGI. V was trimmed by 2 bases and J by 7 bases, leaving 11 bases between them. The length of the CDR3 is 13 residues. The CDR3 here is CASSYRGDGEAFF. The CDR3 nucleotides are TGTGCCAGCAGTTACCGGGGCGATGGTGAAGCTTTCTTT.

This clonotype was seen only a few times. The CDR3 nucleotides are TGCAGTGCTAGAGATCGGGTAGTTAGCACAGATACGCAGTATTTT. It translates to CSARDRVVSTDTQYF. The genes are TRBV20-1 and TRBJ2-3; D is uncertain. Germline CDR1 DFQATT, CDR2 SNEGSKA (reference sequence). The V end was cut by 0 bases, the J end by 0 bases, with 10 bases between. The CDR3 runs 15 residues.

The chain carries TRBV2 and TRBJ2-3, with no clear D. The CDR3 has 11 residues. Germline V gene data show CDR1 as SNHLY and CDR2 as FYNNEI. V was cut by 4 bases and J by 6 bases, with 5 bases left in between. The CDR3 region has the DNA TGTGCCAGCAGTGTGTTGGATACGCAGTATTTT. It yields the protein CASSVLDTQYF.

This clonotype was recorded a few times. The chain uses TRBV2 and TRBJ2-2; no definite D call. V shed 4 bases and J shed 1 base, with 7 bases lying between them. The germline CDR1 and CDR2 sequences are SNHLY and FYNNEI. This CDR3 region has 14 residues. The chain's CDR3 is CASSGQENTGELFF. CDR3 coding DNA: TGTGCCAGCAGTGGGCAGGAGAACACCGGGGAGCTGTTTTTT.

This chain connects TRBV20-1 to TRBJ1-1; 8 bases are a match to TRBD1. The CDR3 totals 14 residues. Germline V gene sequence: CDR1 DFQATT, CDR2 SNEGSKA (reference sequence). The junction had 4 bases not matched to a gene; V was cut back by 2 bases and J by 2 bases. CDR3 bases: TGCAGTGCTAGAAGGACAGGGCCCAACACTGAAGCTTTCTTT. Translated: CSARRTGPNTEAFF.

The genes are TRBV5-4 and TRBJ2-7; TRBD1 agrees at 7 bases. Germline V gene lookup returns CDR1 SGHNT and CDR2 YYREEE (reference sequence). Germline trimming cut 2 bases from V and 3 bases from J; bases unmatched to any gene: 5. The CDR3 is 14 residues long. The CDR3 loop reads CASSLPGGGYEQYF. CDR3 in DNA: TGTGCCAGCAGCTTACCAGGGGGTGGCTACGAGCAGTACTTC.

The chain employs TRBV29-1 and TRBJ1-1; the D is unclear. V lost 4 bases to trimming and J lost 2 bases, with 8 bases between them. Looked up from germline, CDR1 is SQVTM and CDR2 is ANQGSEA. The CDR3 is made up of 12 amino acids. The CDR3 region has the DNA TGCAGCGTTGTGGAGGTAAACACTGAAGCTTTCTTT. Protein product: CSVVEVNTEAFF.

This clonotype showed up just a few times. This chain uses TRBV9 with TRBJ2-1; D gene ambiguous. Germline V gene data show CDR1 as SGDLS and CDR2 as YYNGEE. Deletions cut 0 bases from V and 5 bases from J, with 9 bases between. CDR3 length: 14 amino acids. The CDR3 nucleotides read TGTGCCAGCAGCGTAGTTCTTGGGGACAATGAGCAGTTCTTC. Its translation: CASSVVLGDNEQFF.